One and the same sample provided the 27 T cell receptor beta chains below, sequenced in a study of Ad26.COV2.S vaccination and SARS-CoV-2 variants. Profiling relied on immunoSEQ multiplex PCR, and the TCRdb table lists in-frame clones only, not all of them. The sample holds about 480,000 clones, roughly 85% seen once. The treatment: 15 to 20 received Ad26.COV2.S at low or high dose, single or two shots; several received placebo; per-sample allocation not given. Collection of samples fell on day 63 after the first vaccine or placebo injection. The sequenced sample was peripheral blood, obtained in a trial of Ad26.COV2.S vaccine versus placebo. The receptors come from a person between 18 and 65 years old who received the Ad26.COV2.S COVID-19 vaccine or a placebo.

Comment on this clone: One junction end does not reproduce the germline sequence, and a read error may be involved. The chain carries TRBV28 and TRBJ2-7; no clear D. Germline CDR1 and CDR2: MDHEN and SYDVKM. The CDR3 is made up of 11 amino acids. The CDR3 is CASGIGASSLF. In DNA form, the CDR3 reads TGTGCCAGCGGGATAGGCGCGTCCTCTCTCTTC.

The chain couples TRBV5-1 to TRBJ2-1; a possible D gene is TRBD1 (6 bases). This CDR3 is 14 amino acids long. Per the germline V gene, CDR1 is SGHRS and CDR2 is YFSETQ. V gave up 6 bases and J gave up 0 bases, with 10 bases separating them. CDR3 protein: CASTQGSSYNEQFF. The CDR3 DNA reads as TGCGCCAGCACCCAGGGGAGCTCCTACAATGAGCAGTTCTTC.

The gene calls are TRBV19 and TRBJ2-1; D is perhaps TRBD2 (7 bases). This CDR3 comprises 18 residues. Trimming left V 9 bases short and J 3 bases short, with 27 bases between. In germline, CDR1 is LNHDA, CDR2 SQIVND (reference sequence). This chain's CDR3 is CASRHHLRTRGVYNEQFF. In DNA, the CDR3 is TGTGCCAGCCGACACCACCTTCGGACTAGGGGGGTCTACAATGAGCAGTTCTTC.

The rearrangement uses TRBV10-3 and TRBJ2-3; 8 nucleotides line up with TRBD1. CDR1 is ENHRY, CDR2 SYGVKD, per germline. The CDR3 consists of 16 residues. The ends lost 6 bases at V and 0 bases at J; junction bases unmatched: 8. The CDR3 region has the DNA TGTGCCATCAGAGTCTCCCAGGGGGCCAGCACAGATACGCAGTATTTT. Protein: CAIRVSQGASTDTQYF.

This clone is a singleton in its sample. The J gene is TRBJ2-1, the V gene TRBV9; 9 bases fit TRBD2. This CDR3 has 18 residues. The germline V gene has CDR1 SGDLS and CDR2 YYNGEE. V was clipped by 2 bases and J by 0 bases; unmatched bases: 9. CDR3 sequence: CASSVGLAGISSYNEQFF. CDR3 DNA: TGTGCCAGCAGCGTGGGCCTAGCGGGAATAAGCTCCTACAATGAGCAGTTCTTC.

The rearrangement links TRBV27 to TRBJ2-7; the D gene is possibly TRBD2 (5 bases). CDR1 is MNHEY and CDR2 is SMNVEV in the germline V gene (reference sequence). This CDR3 has 14 amino acids. Trimming stripped 7 bases from V and 1 base from J, with 14 bases between. The DNA of the CDR3 is TGTGCCAGCAAGCTCACGGGGTCGTCCTACGAGCAGTACTTC. It codes for CASKLTGSSYEQYF.

The rearrangement joins TRBV27 to TRBJ1-2; the D is unclear. The CDR3 contains 11 residues. V was pared by 4 bases and J by 8 bases, with 8 bases between. Germline values: CDR1 MNHEY, CDR2 SMNVEV (reference sequence). For the CDR3, the DNA is TGTGCCAGCAGTTCGGGGTTCGGCTACACCTTC. The encoded protein is CASSSGFGYTF.

This chain connects TRBV6-2 or TRBV6-3 to TRBJ2-3; D may be TRBD2 (6 bases). CDR3 length: 15 residues. Trimming cost V 4 bases and J 4 bases, with 15 bases left between them. CDR1 is MNHEY and CDR2 is SVGEGT in the germline V gene. The CDR3 reads CASSSYFRLADTQYF. Written as DNA, the CDR3 is TGTGCCAGCAGTTCGTACTTCCGACTAGCAGATACGCAGTATTTT.

The J gene is TRBJ1-1, the V gene TRBV28, with 7 bases matching TRBD1. This CDR3 region has 15 residues. The V gene's germline CDR1 is MDHEN and CDR2 SYDVKM. The V segment lost 3 bases and the J segment 6 bases; nucleotides outside the gene matches: 10. The CDR3: CASSLGGGQRAEAFF. The CDR3 DNA sequence: TGTGCCAGCAGTTTGGGGGGGGGACAGCGGGCTGAAGCTTTCTTT.

This rearrangement joins TRBV10-3 to TRBJ2-2, with 10 bases that match TRBD2. The germline V gene has CDR1 ENHRY and CDR2 SYGVKD. This CDR3 region has 16 residues. Trimming took 6 bases from V and 8 from J; bases not matched to a gene: 12. The CDR3 coding sequence is TGTGCCATCAGCCCTGACTTAGCGGGAGGTACGGGGGAGCTGTTTTTT. As protein: CAISPDLAGGTGELFF.

V is TRBV30 and J is TRBJ1-5, with 10 bases matching TRBD1. There are 15 residues in the CDR3. Germline-derived CDR1 and CDR2 are GTSNPN and SVGIG (reference sequence). Trimming took 2 bases from V and 1 from J; bases not matched to a gene: 2. The CDR3 reads CAWSRQGASNQPQHF. CDR3 sequence (DNA): TGTGCCTGGAGTCGACAGGGGGCAAGCAATCAGCCCCAGCATTTT.

This clone was counted once. The V gene is TRBV30, the J gene TRBJ2-1; 7 positions match TRBD2. The CDR3 is 14 amino acids. Germline CDR1 GTSNPN, CDR2 SVGIG (reference sequence). The trim removed 3 bases at V and 5 bases at J, leaving 7 bases unmatched. CDR3 protein: CAWRYASGHNEQFF. DNA for the CDR3: TGTGCCTGGAGATATGCTAGCGGCCACAATGAGCAGTTCTTC.

This clone was detected a few times. The chain's CDR3 is CASSQGQATGELFF. Here the CDR3 DNA reads TGTGCCAGCAGCCAAGGACAGGCCACCGGGGAGCTGTTTTTT. This rearrangement joins TRBV3-1 (or the pseudogene TRBV3-2) to TRBJ2-2; the D gene is possibly TRBD1 (6 bases). This CDR3 has 14 residues. V was clipped by 1 base and J by 4 bases, with 7 bases between them. Germline V CDR1 and CDR2: LGHDT, YNNKEL (reference sequence).

The chain carries TRBV27 and TRBJ1-4; D is uncertain. The germline V gene has CDR1 MNHEY and CDR2 SMNVEV (reference sequence). This CDR3 comprises 14 residues. V was shortened by 4 bases and J by 1 base, with 7 bases between the two germline ends. The CDR3 bases are TGTGCCAGCAGTTATTCCCTAACTAATGAAAAACTGTTTTTT. Its protein is CASSYSLTNEKLFF.

The count of this clone is one. V gene TRBV7-2 combines with J gene TRBJ2-1; D is undetermined. The CDR3 sequence is 13 residues long. Germline V gene data show CDR1 as SGHTA and CDR2 as FQGNSA. V lost 1 base and J 10 bases, leaving 11 bases between the germline ends. The CDR3 here is CASSLVNGQEQFF. The DNA for the CDR3 is TGTGCCAGCAGCTTAGTTAATGGGCAGGAGCAGTTCTTC.

The J gene is TRBJ2-6, the V gene TRBV3-1 (or the pseudogene TRBV3-2); 8 nucleotides match TRBD2. Per the germline V gene, CDR1 is LGHDT and CDR2 is YNNKEL (reference sequence). The CDR3 loop spans 17 amino acids. With 3 bases clipped from V and 4 bases from J, the junction kept 8 bases outside the gene matches. This chain's CDR3 is CASSQTTAGVGANVLTF. The CDR3 DNA is TGTGCCAGCAGCCAGACAACAGCGGGAGTCGGGGCCAACGTCCTGACTTTC.

The chain employs TRBV3-1 (or the pseudogene TRBV3-2) and TRBJ2-6; D remains ambiguous. Germline lookup yields CDR1 LGHDT and CDR2 YNNKEL (reference sequence). This CDR3 comprises 14 residues. V lost 8 bases and J lost 3, with 11 bases in between. The CDR3 DNA reads as TGTGCCAGCTCTGTCGCTAATGGGGCCAACGTCCTGACTTTC. It codes for CASSVANGANVLTF.

The chain links TRBV19 to TRBJ2-5; 9 bases line up with TRBD2. The J segment lost 5 bases and the V segment lost 0 bases, leaving 1 base of the junction unmatched. The CDR3 is 14 amino acids. Germline V gene data show CDR1 as LNHDA and CDR2 as SQIVND (reference sequence). The chain's CDR3 is CASSIEGLAETQYF. In DNA form, the CDR3 reads TGTGCCAGTAGTATAGAGGGACTAGCCGAGACCCAGTACTTC.

V is TRBV5-6 and J is TRBJ2-7; D may match TRBD1 or TRBD2 (5 bases each). The ends were cut back, 2 bases at V and 5 bases at J, with 11 bases in the middle. The CDR3 contains 13 residues. Germline values: CDR1 SGHDT, CDR2 YYEEEE. The CDR3 protein is CASSLTGRNEQYF. The CDR3 DNA is TGTGCCAGCAGCTTAACGGGACGAAACGAGCAGTACTTC.

The chain links TRBV28 to TRBJ1-5; TRBD1 might be the D (5 bases). The germline CDR1 and CDR2 sequences are MDHEN and SYDVKM. Trimming removed 2 bases at V and 6 bases at J, with 5 bases between. The CDR3 totals 12 residues. CDR3 in DNA: TGTGCCAGCAGTTTAGGGACTCAGCCCCAGCATTTT. As protein: CASSLGTQPQHF.

This chain links TRBV5-1 with TRBJ1-1; D is ambiguous. Germline CDR1 reads SGHRS; CDR2 reads YFSETQ. There are 13 residues in the CDR3. Trimming cost V 4 bases and J 1 base, with 8 bases left between them. In DNA form, the CDR3 reads TGCGCCAGCAGCCCAAACAGGAACACTGAAGCTTTCTTT. Protein product: CASSPNRNTEAFF.

The chain uses TRBV9 and TRBJ2-3; the D gene is possibly TRBD1 (6 bases). Trimming cost V 0 bases and J 2 bases, with 13 bases left between them. This CDR3 region has 16 residues. CDR1 is SGDLS, CDR2 YYNGEE, per germline. The CDR3 DNA sequence: TGTGCCAGCAGCGTAGCCCAGGGACACCCCACAGATACGCAGTATTTT. It specifies CASSVAQGHPTDTQYF.

This clone was seen once. The chain is built from TRBV11-2 and TRBJ1-2; 8 positions agree with TRBD1. The germline gives CDR1 SGHAT, CDR2 FQNNGV. V lost 5 bases and J lost 2; bases outside the gene matches: 7. This CDR3 is built from 15 residues. CDR3 protein: CASSPDRAANYGYTF. CDR3 DNA sequence: TGTGCCAGCAGCCCGGACAGGGCTGCAAACTATGGCTACACCTTC.

V gene TRBV19 combines with J gene TRBJ1-3, with D unclear. V lost 8 bases and J lost 0, with 14 bases in between. CDR1 is LNHDA and CDR2 is SQIVND in the germline V gene (reference sequence). This CDR3 region has 15 residues. CDR3: CASLERFRSGNTIYF. In DNA form, the CDR3 reads TGTGCCAGTTTAGAAAGATTTCGCTCTGGAAACACCATATATTTT.

The chain uses TRBV28 and TRBJ2-3; the match to TRBD1 covers 8 bases. CDR1 is MDHEN, CDR2 SYDVKM, per germline. The CDR3 contains 14 residues. The V gene end was trimmed by 6 bases and the J gene end by 2 bases; junction bases not matched to a gene: 4. The CDR3 DNA follows: TGTGCCAGCAGCGAGACAGGGGTCACAGATACGCAGTATTTT. Residues: CASSETGVTDTQYF.

This clone came up once. The J gene is TRBJ2-2, the V gene TRBV11-2; 12 positions match TRBD2. V trimming: 5 bases; J trimming: 3 bases; junction bases outside the gene matches: 4. The CDR3 sequence is 16 residues long. Germline CDR1 SGHAT, CDR2 FQNNGV. As DNA, the CDR3 is TGTGCCAGCAGCCGGAGACTAGCGGGAGACACCGGGGAGCTGTTTTTT. Its protein is CASSRRLAGDTGELFF.

V is TRBV2 and J is TRBJ1-2; D gene ambiguous. Trimming took off 6 bases at V and 1 base at J, with 9 bases between the two ends. This CDR3 comprises 13 residues. CDR1 and CDR2 from the germline V gene are SNHLY and FYNNEI. The CDR3 loop is CASRQTFNYGYTF. Written as DNA, the CDR3 is TGTGCCAGCAGACAAACATTTAACTATGGCTACACCTTC.